A single sample gave rise to the 14 T cell receptor beta chains below, sequenced in a study of cytomegalovirus exposure and HLA in healthy donors. 60 Vbeta and 13 Jbeta primers were used in PCR. This table comes from immunoSEQ multiplex PCR, and its TCRdb copy is limited to in-frame clones, with some not included. Among around 89,000 clones listed, approximately 84% were seen once. The material sequenced was PBMCs. These receptors all come from a girl aged 2-10 years in good health and CMV-seropositive.

The chain recombines TRBV5-1 with TRBJ2-2; 7 nucleotides align to TRBD2. V lost 5 bases to trimming and J lost 0 bases; unmatched junction nucleotides: 10. This CDR3 has 17 amino acids. Germline V gives CDR1 SGHRS, CDR2 YFSETQ. This CDR3 reads CASRGGREYPNTGELFF. Here the CDR3 DNA reads TGCGCCAGCAGAGGCGGGAGAGAATACCCGAACACCGGGGAGCTGTTTTTT.

This clone appeared a single time. This chain joins TRBV27 and TRBJ1-2; TRBD1 agrees at 10 bases. Germline V gene lookup returns CDR1 MNHEY and CDR2 SMNVEV (reference sequence). V was pared by 8 bases and J by 6 bases, with 12 bases of the junction left unmatched. This CDR3 region has 15 residues. The CDR3 loop is CASGSLPGQGHGYTF. The CDR3, as DNA: TGTGCCAGCGGCTCATTACCGGGACAGGGGCATGGCTACACCTTC.

This clone came up a few times. The chain employs TRBV4-1 and TRBJ1-3; the D is unclear. V dropped 3 bases and J dropped 0 bases, with 12 bases sitting between them. The CDR3 contains 16 residues. CDR1 is MGHRA, CDR2 YSYEKL, per germline. The CDR3: CASSQAGRRSGNTIYF. CDR3 DNA sequence: TGCGCCAGCAGCCAGGCGGGCCGCCGCTCTGGAAACACCATATATTTT.

CDR3: CASLIAGGLYEQYF. CDR3 nucleotides: TGTGCCAGCTTAATAGCGGGAGGACTGTACGAGCAGTACTTC. The V gene is TRBV2, the J gene TRBJ2-7, with 10 positions matching TRBD2. Per germline, CDR1 SNHLY and CDR2 FYNNEI. V lost 8 bases to trimming and J lost 4 bases; unmatched junction nucleotides: 8. The CDR3 loop spans 14 amino acids.

J is TRBJ2-1 and V is TRBV5-4; no clear D. The CDR3 covers 13 residues. Trimming removed 0 bases from V and 5 bases from J, with 6 bases in between. Per the germline V gene, CDR1 is SGHNT and CDR2 is YYREEE (reference sequence). The CDR3 bases are TGTGCCAGCAGCTTGGTCTTAGACAATGAGCAGTTCTTC. Translating gives CASSLVLDNEQFF. The full variable domain, in which reference TRBV5-4 and TRBJ2-1 provide the parts outside the CDR3, is ETGVTQSPTHLIKTRGQQVTLRCSSQSGHNTVSWYQQALGQGPQFIFQYYREEENGRGNFPPRFSGLQFPNYSSELNVNALELDDSALYLCASSLVLDNEQFFGPGTRLTVL.

This clone was detected only a few times. The chain links TRBV5-6 to TRBJ2-5, with 7 bases lining up with TRBD1. CDR1 and CDR2 (germline): SGHDT, YYEEEE. V lost 4 bases to trimming and J lost 5 bases; unmatched junction nucleotides: 17. CDR3 length equals 17 residues. DNA for the CDR3: TGTGCCAGCAGCGAGGACCCGACAGGGTTCGGACCGGAGACCCAGTACTTC. It encodes CASSEDPTGFGPETQYF.

The table lists this clone with a few counts. The rearrangement uses TRBV25-1 and TRBJ2-3; TRBD2 is a possible D gene (6 bases). This CDR3 has 16 amino acids. The V gene's germline CDR1 is MGHDK and CDR2 SYGVNS. Trimming removed 1 base at V and 3 bases at J, with 14 bases between. The CDR3 loop is CASSEWQRVGTDTQYF. The CDR3 nucleotides read TGTGCCAGCAGTGAATGGCAGCGGGTGGGTACAGATACGCAGTATTTT. Full variable domain (outside the CDR3, taken from reference TRBV25-1 and TRBJ2-3): EADIYQTPRYLVIGTGKKITLECSQTMGHDKMYWYQQDPGMELHLIHYSYGVNSTEKGDLSSESTVSRIRTEHFPLTLESARPSHTSQYLCASSEWQRVGTDTQYFGPGTRLTVL.

The chain links TRBV18 to TRBJ2-5; D is uncertain. Deletions cut 4 bases from V and 4 bases from J, with 13 bases between. The CDR3 length is 14 residues. Germline V gene sequence: CDR1 KGHSH, CDR2 LQKENI. DNA for the CDR3: TGTGCCAGCTCACGTCCCGGGTTGGGAGAGACCCAGTACTTC. Its protein product is CASSRPGLGETQYF.

This chain connects TRBV4-2 to TRBJ2-5; possibly TRBD2 for D (5 bases). The germline V gene encodes CDR1 LGHNA and CDR2 YNFKEQ. The V gene lost 0 bases and the J gene lost 11 bases, with 19 bases spanning the gap. This CDR3 is built from 15 residues. CDR3 residues: CASSQEVRAPVQQYF. The CDR3 region has the DNA TGTGCCAGCAGCCAAGAAGTGAGGGCTCCCGTGCAGCAGTACTTC.

This clone was seen only once. J is TRBJ1-2 and V is TRBV19, with a weak D call TRBD1 (6 bases). The CDR3 contains 13 residues. The V and J ends lost 6 bases and 4 bases respectively, with 12 bases between them. Germline lookup yields CDR1 LNHDA and CDR2 SQIVND (reference sequence). The CDR3 nucleotides read TGTGCCAGTAGGGACAGCTACGTCTATGGCTACACCTTC. The encoded protein is CASRDSYVYGYTF.

The CDR3 sequence is CASRPRGTGGLYGGYTF. The DNA for the CDR3 is TGTGCCAGCAGGCCCCGCGGGACAGGGGGTCTCTATGGTGGCTACACCTTC. The chain has TRBV28 and TRBJ1-2; TRBD1 aligns across 11 bases. The CDR3 totals 17 residues. In germline, CDR1 is MDHEN, CDR2 SYDVKM. With V trimmed by 6 bases and J by 7 bases, 16 bases remained unmatched.

The chain couples TRBV28 to TRBJ2-7; a possible D gene is TRBD1 (6 bases). Trimming shortened V by 4 bases and J by 1 base, and 14 bases separated the two germline ends. This CDR3 comprises 15 residues. Germline loops: CDR1 MDHEN, CDR2 SYDVKM. Here the CDR3 reads CASSSPGTLSYEQYF. CDR3 bases: TGTGCCAGCAGTTCTCCCGGGACACTTTCCTACGAGCAGTACTTC.

This clone came up once. The rearrangement links TRBV11-2 to TRBJ1-4, with D unresolved. Trimming left V 1 base short and J 0 bases short, with 6 bases between. Germline loops: CDR1 SGHAT, CDR2 FQNNGV. The CDR3 has 15 residues. CDR3 loop: CASSLGTTTNEKLFF. CDR3 nucleotide sequence: TGTGCCAGCAGCTTAGGCACTACAACTAATGAAAAACTGTTTTTT.

For the CDR3, the DNA is TGTGCCAGCAGCTTAGAGACGAGGAGCGGCTACACCTTC. Protein product: CASSLETRSGYTF. The J gene is TRBJ1-2, the V gene TRBV7-9; D is uncertain. This CDR3 is 13 amino acids long. CDR1 SEHNR and CDR2 FQNEAQ come from the germline V gene (reference sequence). Trimming left V 1 base short and J 8 bases short, with 11 bases between.